This entry lists 15 T cell receptor beta chains sequenced from one sample in a study of blood T cell repertoires in COVID-19. Clones were read by immunoSEQ multiplex PCR, and TCRdb kept only the in-frame ones, dropping some. The sample holds about 220,000 clones, around 80% seen once. The sequencing sample was made of peripheral blood. All receptors come from a human donor in a cohort sampled during active COVID-19.

The chain is built from TRBV28 and TRBJ1-5; D may be TRBD1 (5 bases). Trimming took 8 bases from V and 5 from J, leaving 10 bases between them. This CDR3 has 12 amino acids. Germline V gene sequence: CDR1 MDHEN, CDR2 SYDVKM. The CDR3 DNA is TGTGCCAGCTCTGGAGGGGATCAGCCCCAGCATTTT. Translated: CASSGGDQPQHF.

The V and J genes are TRBV15 and TRBJ2-1; TRBD2 might be the D (6 bases). There are 15 residues in the CDR3. The germline V and J ends were trimmed by 0 bases and 2 bases, with 8 bases remaining between them. Germline V gives CDR1 LNHNV, CDR2 YYDKDF (reference sequence). As DNA, the CDR3 is TGTGCCACCAGCAGAGAGGACTACCCCTACAATGAGCAGTTCTTC. It codes for CATSREDYPYNEQFF.

V usage is TRBV19 and J usage is TRBJ1-4; TRBD1 is a possible D gene (6 bases). Germline CDR1 and CDR2: LNHDA and SQIVND (reference sequence). Trimming pared 5 bases from V and 3 bases from J, leaving 16 bases between. This CDR3 has 16 amino acids. CDR3 nucleotide sequence: TGTGCCAGTAGTGGATGGACAGCCCTGCCTAATGAAAAACTGTTTTTT. Protein product: CASSGWTALPNEKLFF.

The V gene is TRBV6-1, the J gene TRBJ1-1, with D perhaps matching TRBD1 (5 bases). Between the trimmed V and J ends, which lost 1 base and 1 base, there was a span of 10 bases. This CDR3 region has 15 residues. Germline V CDR1 and CDR2: MNHNS, SASEGT. The DNA for the CDR3 is TGTGCCAGCAGTGAAGACGACAGAGCGAACACTGAAGCTTTCTTT. Protein product: CASSEDDRANTEAFF.

The chain is built from TRBV29-1 and TRBJ2-7; D is unresolved. This CDR3 comprises 13 residues. V shed 3 bases and J shed 0 bases, with 9 bases lying between them. Germline V gene sequence: CDR1 SQVTM, CDR2 ANQGSEA. The CDR3 here is CSVEVGGSYEQYF. The CDR3 coding sequence is TGCAGCGTTGAGGTTGGCGGCTCCTACGAGCAGTACTTC.

This chain joins TRBV18 and TRBJ2-7; 8 positions agree with TRBD1. The CDR3 length is 15 residues. The V gene end was trimmed by 6 bases and the J gene end by 2 bases; junction bases not matched to a gene: 9. The germline V gene encodes CDR1 KGHSH and CDR2 LQKENI. The CDR3 region has the DNA TGTGCCAGCTCTCCTATCCCGGGACAGGCCTACGAGCAGTACTTC. Translated: CASSPIPGQAYEQYF.

V usage is TRBV28 and J usage is TRBJ1-2; 10 bases align to TRBD1. CDR1 and CDR2 from the germline V gene are MDHEN and SYDVKM. V gave up 6 bases and J gave up 3 bases; unmatched junction bases: 4. The CDR3 consists of 14 residues. The CDR3 region is CASSTGTGDYGYTF. CDR3 sequence (DNA): TGTGCCAGCAGCACCGGGACAGGGGACTATGGCTACACCTTC.

The chain employs TRBV11-1 and TRBJ2-4; no firm D call. The V gene's germline CDR1 is SGHAT and CDR2 FQDESV (reference sequence). This CDR3 contains 15 residues. Trimming shortened V by 5 bases and J by 0 bases, and 11 bases separated the two germline ends. For the CDR3, the DNA is TGTGCCAGCAGCACAACAGAACTAGCCAAAAACATTCAGTACTTC. It specifies CASSTTELAKNIQYF.

The rearrangement uses TRBV28 and TRBJ1-2; 8 bases align to TRBD1. The CDR3 runs to 16 residues. Per the germline V gene, CDR1 is MDHEN and CDR2 is SYDVKM. V was clipped by 6 bases and J by 0 bases; unmatched bases: 9. CDR3 residues: CASSSPRDRTNYGYTF. The CDR3 DNA reads as TGTGCCAGCAGCTCTCCTCGGGACAGGACTAACTATGGCTACACCTTC.

This chain connects TRBV7-9 to TRBJ2-7; 7 positions match TRBD2. CDR3 size: 15 residues. Per the germline V gene, CDR1 is SEHNR and CDR2 is FQNEAQ (reference sequence). J was trimmed by 3 bases and V by 3 bases; bases with no gene match: 8. In DNA, the CDR3 is TGTGCCAGCAGCTTGGGAGGGTGGCCCCTCTACGAGCAGTACTTC. Translating it yields CASSLGGWPLYEQYF.

This clone was detected once. The CDR3 here is CASSHPQEGVQPQHF. DNA of the CDR3: TGTGCCAGCAGCCACCCCCAAGAGGGGGTTCAGCCCCAGCATTTT. The chain employs TRBV4-2 and TRBJ1-5; D is perhaps TRBD1 (6 bases). Trimming left V 3 bases short and J 6 bases short, with 15 bases between. CDR1 is LGHNA and CDR2 is YNFKEQ in the germline V gene. The length of the CDR3 is 15 residues.

This clone came up a few times. CDR3 DNA: TGTGCCAGCAGCTTATTTGAAGACAGAGTGTCCTACGAGCAGTACTTC. It specifies CASSLFEDRVSYEQYF. The chain links TRBV7-8 to TRBJ2-7; maybe TRBD1 (5 bases). V lost 2 bases, J lost 1 base, and 15 bases lay in between. CDR1 and CDR2 from the germline V gene are SGHVS and FQNEAQ. CDR3 length: 16 residues.

This sequence joins TRBV6-2 or TRBV6-3 and TRBJ2-7; weak D call: TRBD1 (5 bases). CDR1 is MNHEY and CDR2 is SVGEGT in the germline V gene. The CDR3 totals 14 residues. V was pared by 6 bases and J by 1 base, with 13 bases between. Written as DNA, the CDR3 is TGTGCCAGCAGCGGTCCCGACAGATCCTACGAGCAGTACTTC. As protein: CASSGPDRSYEQYF.

The chain is built from TRBV4-3 and TRBJ2-1; TRBD1 matches at 7 bases. V was clipped by 4 bases and J by 0 bases; unmatched bases: 9. This CDR3 region has 17 residues. Germline lookup yields CDR1 LGHNA and CDR2 YSLEER. The CDR3 DNA sequence: TGCGCCAGCAGCCGGCTGACAGGGCAAAGCTCCTACAATGAGCAGTTCTTC. Translated: CASSRLTGQSSYNEQFF.

The CDR3 nucleotides read TGTGCCAGCTCACCACGGGGGGGGGATAGCAATCAGCCCCAGCATTTT. Translating gives CASSPRGGDSNQPQHF. The V call is TRBV18, the J call TRBJ1-5; TRBD1 might be the D (5 bases). The germline gives CDR1 KGHSH, CDR2 LQKENI. The CDR3 consists of 16 residues. V was clipped by 1 base and J by 0 bases, with 10 bases between them.